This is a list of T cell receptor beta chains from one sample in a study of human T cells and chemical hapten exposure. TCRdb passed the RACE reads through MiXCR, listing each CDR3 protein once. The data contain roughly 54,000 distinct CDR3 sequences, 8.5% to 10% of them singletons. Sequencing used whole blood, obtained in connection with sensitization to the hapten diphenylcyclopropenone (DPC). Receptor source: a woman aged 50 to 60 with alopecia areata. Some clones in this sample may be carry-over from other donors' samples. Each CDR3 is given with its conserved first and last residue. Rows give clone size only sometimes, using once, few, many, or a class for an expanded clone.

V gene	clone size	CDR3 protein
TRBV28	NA	CASSSLPYEQYF
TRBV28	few	CASSLTSGYEQYF
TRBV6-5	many	CATRVNGQGTVNTIYF
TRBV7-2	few	CASSPRGPNYGYTF
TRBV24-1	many	CATSRRLGLAGDTDTQYF
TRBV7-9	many	CASSLAASSYEQYF
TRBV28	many	CASSLLQETNEKLFF
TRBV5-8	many	CASSRVGLQTKPLHF
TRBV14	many	CASSQELRDMNTEAFF
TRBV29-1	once	CSAETGGDIQYF
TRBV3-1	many	CASSAPYEQYF
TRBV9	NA	CASSPRDWTAYGYTF
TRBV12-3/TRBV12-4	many	CASRTGTASYEQYF
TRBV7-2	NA	CASSLASLAGGHGELFF
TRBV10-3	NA	CAISEAGLGQETQYF
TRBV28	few	CASSFGVTDTQYF
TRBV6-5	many	CATFWGGTPLGGYTF
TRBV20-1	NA	CSAREVRGSPDTQYF
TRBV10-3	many	CAISFPSSYEQYF
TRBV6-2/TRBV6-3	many	CASTMGRVYGYTF
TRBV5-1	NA	CASSSSGRAGELFF
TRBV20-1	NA	CSARIFRDRDEQYF
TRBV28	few	CASSLQVQETQYF
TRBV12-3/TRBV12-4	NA	CASSWSGSSYEQYF
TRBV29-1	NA	CSVVVQHSYEQYF
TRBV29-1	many	CSVGGTGGSYEQYF
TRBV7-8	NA	CASSLEGLAERGDWQETQYF
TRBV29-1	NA	CSVKRVTEAFF
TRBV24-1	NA	CATSDPGLSQETQYF
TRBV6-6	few	CASSGTEETQYF
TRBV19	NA	CASSTLGGLVFNEQFF
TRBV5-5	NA	CASSGDRGSLTTEAFF
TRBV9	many	CASSVQPGAYGYTF
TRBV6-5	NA	CASSRSQGNIQYF
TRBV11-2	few	CASSQGENQPQHF
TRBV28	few	CASREDSQETQYF
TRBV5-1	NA	CASSTRQGRSDTQYF